A selection of T cell receptor beta chains follows, all from one sample in a study of tumor-infiltrating lymphocytes in primary liver carcinoma. A single record per CDR3 protein comes from TCRdb applying MiXCR to the multiplex PCR reads. The data show 100,000 to 150,000 distinct CDR3 sequences, with 64% seen just once and around 8.4% held by the top ten. Sequencing input: liver tumor tissue from sampling region 3. Every receptor here comes from a woman aged 55 to 70 with primary liver carcinoma and hepatitis B virus infection. CDR3s include the opening cysteine and the closing phenylalanine or tryptophan. D genes are given only for firm matches. Size is stated for part of the rows, as once, few or many counts, or as a class when the clone is expanded.

d_gene,j_gene,v_gene,abundance,CDR3aa,CDR3nt
TRBD2,TRBJ2-7,TRBV29-1,NA,CSVVRTSGRPYCGRYF,TGCAGCGTTGTTCGGACTAGCGGGAGACCTTACTGCGGGCGGTACTTC
TRBD1,TRBJ2-4,TRBV2,NA,CASSETQRTGEKNIQYF,TGTGCCAGCAGTGAAACCCAAAGGACAGGGGAAAAAAACATTCAGTACTTC
NA,TRBJ2-4,TRBV11-2,NA,CVSSYRGQPRAKNIQYF,TGTGTCAGCAGCTACCGAGGGCAGCCAAGGGCCAAAAACATTCAGTACTTC
NA,TRBJ1-1,TRBV29-1,many,CSVGEQGNTEAFF,TGCAGCGTTGGGGAACAGGGGAACACTGAAGCTTTCTTT
TRBD2,TRBJ2-1,TRBV11-2,NA,CVSSLRLAGGSDEQFF,TGTGTCAGCAGCTTGAGGCTAGCGGGAGGGTCGGATGAGCAGTTCTTC
NA,TRBJ2-3,TRBV29-1,medium-sized,CSVRTSQLSGEQYF,TGCAGCGTCAGGACCTCGCAATTATCAGGGGAGCAGTATTTT
NA,TRBJ2-2,TRBV24-1,NA,CATSDPLGVGELFF,TGTGCCACCAGTGATCCTCTGGGGGTCGGGGAGCTGTTTTTT
NA,TRBJ2-3,TRBV11-2,NA,CASNFGTPPRDTQYF,TGTGCGAGCAACTTTGGGACACCCCCGAGGGATACGCAGTATTTT
NA,TRBJ2-1,TRBV11-3,NA,CTSGLGFGGLSYNEQLF,TGTACCAGCGGCTTAGGGTTCGGCGGGCTTTCCTACAATGAGCAGCTCTTC
TRBD2,TRBJ2-2,TRBV11-3,NA,CANSLGRLAGNTGEPFF,TGTGCCAACAGCTTAGGTAGGCTAGCGGGAAACACAGGGGAGCCGTTTTTT
TRBD2,TRBJ2-7,TRBV11-2,NA,CANSLDPSGRNEQYF,TGTGCCAACAGCTTGGATCCTAGCGGGAGGAACGAGCAGTACTTC
TRBD2,TRBJ2-2,TRBV24-1,few,CATSPSGRNTGELFF,TGTGCCACCAGTCCTAGCGGGAGGAACACCGGGGAGCTGTTTTTT